Each of the 29 T cell receptor beta chains below was sequenced from the same sample in a study of PD-L1 blockade in urothelial cancer. Produced via immunoSEQ multiplex PCR; TCRdb's table is partial and in-frame only. The table has about 88,000 clones, around nine tenths seen once. This sample comprised PBMCs, obtained around atezolizumab (anti-PD-L1) treatment. Source of these receptors: a man aged 55 to 70 with urothelial cancer.

The chain employs TRBV4-2 and TRBJ2-7, with 7 bases aligning to TRBD1. The CDR3 covers 15 residues. Germline CDR1 LGHNA, CDR2 YNFKEQ. The J segment lost 0 bases and the V segment lost 0 bases, leaving 2 bases of the junction unmatched. Written as DNA, the CDR3 is TGTGCCAGCAGCCAAGATTGGGACAGCTCCTACGAGCAGTACTTC. Its protein is CASSQDWDSSYEQYF.

The chain employs TRBV9 and TRBJ2-3; TRBD2 matches at 7 bases. There are 15 residues in the CDR3. V lost 2 bases, J lost 5 bases, and 8 bases stayed unmatched. Germline V gene lookup returns CDR1 SGDLS and CDR2 YYNGEE. CDR3 sequence (DNA): TGTGCCAGCAGCGTTGGGCGGGGGAGGAGAGATACGCAGTATTTT. This encodes CASSVGRGRRDTQYF.

This chain uses TRBV19 with TRBJ1-2; a weak D match, TRBD1 (6 bases). Per the germline V gene, CDR1 is LNHDA and CDR2 is SQIVND (reference sequence). The V end lost 6 bases, the J end lost 3 bases, and 17 bases lay between the germline ends. This CDR3 has 15 amino acids. The DNA for the CDR3 is TGTGCCAGTAGCGGCAGGGGACAACTAGACTATGGCTACACCTTC. As protein: CASSGRGQLDYGYTF.

This rearrangement joins TRBV5-5 to TRBJ1-5; the D is unclear. This CDR3 is 14 amino acids long. V was trimmed by 0 bases and J by 11 bases, leaving 15 bases between them. The germline V gene encodes CDR1 SGHKS and CDR2 YYEKEE (reference sequence). The CDR3 DNA reads as TGTGCCAGCAGCTTGGCCCCTACCTCGGGGTCCCAGCATTTT. This codes for CASSLAPTSGSQHF.

The CDR3 coding sequence is TGTGCCAGTAGTGCAGGGACCGGGGGGGAAAAACTGTTTTTT. It codes for CASSAGTGGEKLFF. The rearrangement uses TRBV19 and TRBJ1-4; tentative D call: TRBD1 (5 bases). The germline gives CDR1 LNHDA, CDR2 SQIVND (reference sequence). The ends were cut back, 5 bases at V and 8 bases at J, with 15 bases in the middle. The CDR3 sequence is 14 residues long.

V is TRBV9 and J is TRBJ2-3; the match to TRBD2 covers 16 bases. The CDR3 runs 19 residues. Unmatched junction bases numbered 11, after V lost 4 bases and J lost 3 bases. The germline CDR1 and CDR2 sequences are SGDLS and YYNGEE. CDR3 loop: CASSNEGLAGGDGTDTQYF. In DNA, the CDR3 is TGTGCCAGCAGCAATGAGGGACTAGCGGGAGGGGACGGGACAGATACGCAGTATTTT.

The rearrangement joins TRBV19 to TRBJ1-1; 10 nucleotides align to TRBD1. V lost 8 bases to trimming and J lost 1 base; unmatched junction nucleotides: 13. CDR1 is LNHDA and CDR2 is SQIVND in the germline V gene (reference sequence). The length of the CDR3 is 17 residues. CDR3 nucleotides: TGTGCCAGTTCCGATTGGACAGGGGGGGTGAGGAACACTGAAGCTTTCTTT. Translation: CASSDWTGGVRNTEAFF.

The chain combines TRBV6-6 with TRBJ1-5, with 7 bases fitting TRBD1. Germline V lookup: CDR1 MNHNY, CDR2 SVGAGI (reference sequence). With V trimmed by 6 bases and J by 4 bases, 12 bases remained unmatched. The CDR3 extends over 16 amino acids. This CDR3 reads CASRISGTAINQPQHF. The CDR3 coding sequence is TGTGCCAGCAGAATTTCCGGGACAGCTATTAATCAGCCCCAGCATTTT.

The chain employs TRBV27 and TRBJ1-6; 7 nucleotides align to TRBD1. The CDR3 contains 13 residues. The germline gives CDR1 MNHEY, CDR2 SMNVEV (reference sequence). Trimming at V came to 6 bases and at J to 8 bases, leaving 4 bases not matched to a gene. This chain's CDR3 is CASRSQGDSPLHF. CDR3 sequence (DNA): TGTGCCAGCAGGTCTCAGGGGGATTCACCCCTCCACTTT.

The chain combines TRBV5-1 with TRBJ2-2; the match to TRBD2 covers 11 bases. J was trimmed by 4 bases and V by 3 bases; bases with no gene match: 5. The germline CDR1 and CDR2 sequences are SGHRS and YFSETQ. This CDR3 comprises 16 residues. This CDR3 reads CASSYLAGGGTGELFF. The CDR3 DNA reads as TGCGCCAGCAGCTACCTAGCGGGAGGAGGCACCGGGGAGCTGTTTTTT.

V and J are TRBV7-9 and TRBJ1-1, with no clear D. Deletions cut 1 base from V and 0 bases from J, with 3 bases between. The germline gives CDR1 SEHNR, CDR2 FQNEAQ (reference sequence). This CDR3 is 13 amino acids long. CDR3 protein: CASSLVMNTEAFF. CDR3 nucleotides: TGTGCCAGCAGCTTAGTAATGAACACTGAAGCTTTCTTT.

The rearrangement uses TRBV7-4 and TRBJ1-5; 8 bases are shared with TRBD1. The CDR3 is made up of 17 amino acids. V shed 1 base, J shed 7 bases, and the junction held 12 bases outside the gene matches. Germline V gene lookup returns CDR1 SGHVT and CDR2 SQSDAQ. The CDR3 DNA is TGTGCCAGCAGCTTAGTGTCGGCCAGGGGGCTTTCGCAGCCCCAGCATTTT. This sequence encodes CASSLVSARGLSQPQHF. The variable domain in full, completed from reference TRBV7-4 and TRBJ1-5, reads GAGVSQSPRYKVAKRGRDVALRCDSISGHVTLYWYRQTLGQGSEVLTYSQSDAQRDKSGRPSGRFSAERPERSVSTLKIQRTEQGDSAVYLCASSLVSARGLSQPQHFGDGTRLSIL.

The genes are TRBV9 and TRBJ2-2, with D hard to call. This CDR3 region has 15 residues. The V gene's germline CDR1 is SGDLS and CDR2 YYNGEE. Trimming cost V 0 bases and J 1 base, with 7 bases left between them. DNA for the CDR3: TGTGCCAGCAGCGTAGAGTCTATGAACACCGGGGAGCTGTTTTTT. Amino acids: CASSVESMNTGELFF.

The gene calls are TRBV23-1 and TRBJ1-1; D is ambiguous. TRBV23-1 is identified as an open reading frame with a role that is uncertain. Trimming took off 3 bases at V and 5 bases at J, with 19 bases between the two ends. There are 16 residues in the CDR3. CDR3 residues: CASSQREVFVGTEAFF. In DNA form, the CDR3 reads TGCGCCAGCAGTCAGCGTGAAGTTTTTGTCGGGACTGAAGCTTTCTTT.

V and J are TRBV7-9 and TRBJ1-2, with 7 positions matching TRBD1. J gave up 11 bases and V 4 bases, and 10 bases lay outside the gene matches. This CDR3 is 13 amino acids long. Germline CDR1 and CDR2: SEHNR and FQNEAQ (reference sequence). As DNA, the CDR3 is TGTGCCAGCAGCTCAGTCGAGGGACAGAATTACACCTTC. It yields the protein CASSSVEGQNYTF.

The genes are TRBV18 and TRBJ2-5; 8 positions agree with TRBD2. This CDR3 has 15 amino acids. Germline assignment: CDR1 KGHSH and CDR2 LQKENI. After removal of 3 bases from V and 0 bases from J, the junction contained 3 bases not matched to a gene. The CDR3 DNA is TGTGCCAGCTCACCGGGACTAGTGGACCAAGAGACCCAGTACTTC. It encodes CASSPGLVDQETQYF.

This clone was picked up a small number of times. The genes are TRBV30 and TRBJ1-3; D gene uncertain. Trimming left V 3 bases short and J 0 bases short, with 6 bases between. Germline assignment: CDR1 GTSNPN and CDR2 SVGIG (reference sequence). This CDR3 spans 13 amino acids. CDR3 residues: CAWSDFSGNTIYF. The DNA for the CDR3 is TGTGCCTGGAGCGACTTCTCTGGAAACACCATATATTTT.

The V gene is TRBV2, the J gene TRBJ2-5; 7 positions agree with TRBD2. The J segment lost 4 bases and the V segment lost 4 bases, leaving 9 bases of the junction unmatched. Looked up from germline, CDR1 is SNHLY and CDR2 is FYNNEI. The CDR3 runs 15 residues. The CDR3, as DNA: TGTGCCAGCAGTGTGTGGGGGGGAATGGGAGAGACCCAGTACTTC. As protein: CASSVWGGMGETQYF.

This chain joins TRBV7-3 and TRBJ2-1; D call uncertain. Germline V gives CDR1 SGHTA, CDR2 FQGTGA. This CDR3 contains 14 residues. V was trimmed by 2 bases and J by 0 bases, leaving 5 bases between them. The CDR3 nucleotides are TGTGCCAGCAGCTTACACGGCTCCTACAATGAGCAGTTCTTC. Its translation: CASSLHGSYNEQFF.

The gene calls are TRBV19 and TRBJ2-7; TRBD2 might be the D (6 bases). The ends were cut back, 5 bases at V and 6 bases at J, with 14 bases in the middle. The CDR3 contains 13 residues. Germline CDR1 reads LNHDA; CDR2 reads SQIVND (reference sequence). Written as DNA, the CDR3 is TGTGCCAGTAGTCCCCTGGTGGGGGGCGAGCAGTACTTC. Its translation is CASSPLVGGEQYF.

This clone was seen many times. V gene TRBV6-1 combines with J gene TRBJ2-7; the match to TRBD1 covers 7 bases. J was trimmed by 1 base and V by 5 bases; bases with no gene match: 5. The CDR3 totals 14 residues. CDR1 and CDR2 (germline): MNHNS, SASEGT. The CDR3 nucleotides read TGTGCCAGCAGTTTGACAGGGCCGTCCTACGAGCAGTACTTC. Protein: CASSLTGPSYEQYF.

The genes are TRBV2 and TRBJ2-2; TRBD2 matches at 10 bases. V dropped 7 bases and J dropped 9; count of bases not matched to a gene: 14. Germline-derived CDR1 and CDR2 are SNHLY and FYNNEI. CDR3 length: 16 amino acids. As DNA, the CDR3 is TGTGCCAGCAAGAAGGGAAGCGGGAGGGCCTCCTGGGAGCTGTTTTTT. Translation: CASKKGSGRASWELFF. Variable domain in full (rest from reference TRBV2 and TRBJ2-2): EPEVTQTPSHQVTQMGQEVILRCVPISNHLYFYWYRQILGQKVEFLVSFYNNEISEKSEIFDDQFSVERPDGSNFTLKIRSTKLEDSAMYFCASKKGSGRASWELFFGEGSRLTVL.

This clone was counted a few times. J is TRBJ1-2 and V is TRBV5-4; a possible D gene is TRBD1 (6 bases). The germline CDR1 and CDR2 sequences are SGHNT and YYREEE (reference sequence). This CDR3 is 16 amino acids long. V shed 4 bases and J shed 5 bases, with 21 bases lying between them. In DNA, the CDR3 is TGTGCCAGCAGCGTTGGCGGACAGTCCCTAGGTTATGGCTACACCTTC. Protein: CASSVGGQSLGYGYTF.

This rearrangement joins TRBV5-6 to TRBJ2-7; 7 bases line up with TRBD2. V trimming: 2 bases; J trimming: 3 bases; junction bases outside the gene matches: 5. The CDR3 length is 14 residues. Germline CDR1 and CDR2: SGHDT and YYEEEE. CDR3 amino acids: CASSFRGRLYEQYF. CDR3 sequence (DNA): TGTGCCAGCAGCTTTCGCGGGAGACTCTACGAGCAGTACTTC.

This clone was counted a single time. The CDR3 is CASSTTGTTNTGELFF. The CDR3 DNA follows: TGTGCCAGCTCAACAACGGGGACAACGAACACCGGGGAGCTGTTTTTT. The chain has TRBV18 and TRBJ2-2, with a possible D match to TRBD1 (6 bases). The V and J ends lost 5 bases and 0 bases respectively, with 13 bases between them. The CDR3 has 16 residues. Germline V gene lookup returns CDR1 KGHSH and CDR2 LQKENI.

V is TRBV30 and J is TRBJ2-1, with 7 bases lining up with TRBD2. The CDR3 consists of 14 residues. Germline V gene sequence: CDR1 GTSNPN, CDR2 SVGIG (reference sequence). V lost 0 bases to trimming and J lost 7 bases; unmatched junction nucleotides: 6. The CDR3 region is CAWSVTAGRNEQFF. As DNA, the CDR3 is TGTGCCTGGAGTGTCACAGCGGGGAGGAATGAGCAGTTCTTC.

The V and J genes are TRBV7-2 and TRBJ2-5, with D unresolved. The germline CDR1 and CDR2 sequences are SGHTA and FQGNSA. The germline V and J ends were trimmed by 5 bases and 0 bases, with 7 bases remaining between them. This CDR3 has 13 residues. CDR3 sequence: CASSLRNQETQYF. CDR3 nucleotide sequence: TGTGCCAGCAGCCTCAGAAACCAAGAGACCCAGTACTTC.

Written as DNA, the CDR3 is TGTGCCAGCAGCTCAAAGCTGGGACATTGTGATTGCGACCGTGACTATGGCTACACCTTC. Residues: CASSSKLGHCDCDRDYGYTF. The V gene is TRBV21-1, the J gene TRBJ1-2; TRBD1 was called by the table and not checked on the DNA. TRBV21-1 is a recognized pseudogene. The CDR3 length is 20 residues.

This clone was found once. The chain links TRBV28 to TRBJ1-2; 7 nucleotides agree with TRBD1. The CDR3 length is 13 residues. Per the germline V gene, CDR1 is MDHEN and CDR2 is SYDVKM. V trimming: 11 bases; J trimming: 0 bases; junction bases outside the gene matches: 6. The CDR3 sequence: CACQDRTNYGYTF. In nucleotides, the CDR3 is TGTGCCTGCCAGGACAGGACTAACTATGGCTACACCTTC.